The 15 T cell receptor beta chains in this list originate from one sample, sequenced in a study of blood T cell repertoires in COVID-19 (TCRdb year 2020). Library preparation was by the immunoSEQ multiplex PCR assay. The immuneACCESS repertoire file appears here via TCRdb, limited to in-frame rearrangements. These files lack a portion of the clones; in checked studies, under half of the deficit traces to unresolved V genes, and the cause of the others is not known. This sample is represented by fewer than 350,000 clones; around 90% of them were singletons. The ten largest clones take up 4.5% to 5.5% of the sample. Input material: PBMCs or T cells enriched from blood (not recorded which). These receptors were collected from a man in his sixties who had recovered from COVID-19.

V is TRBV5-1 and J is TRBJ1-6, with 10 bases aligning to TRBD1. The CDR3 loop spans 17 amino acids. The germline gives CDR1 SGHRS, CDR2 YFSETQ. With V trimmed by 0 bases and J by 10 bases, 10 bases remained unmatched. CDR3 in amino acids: CASSLGTGTGAESPLHF. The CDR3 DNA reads TGCGCCAGCAGCTTGGGAACCGGGACAGGGGCCGAATCACCCCTCCACTTT.

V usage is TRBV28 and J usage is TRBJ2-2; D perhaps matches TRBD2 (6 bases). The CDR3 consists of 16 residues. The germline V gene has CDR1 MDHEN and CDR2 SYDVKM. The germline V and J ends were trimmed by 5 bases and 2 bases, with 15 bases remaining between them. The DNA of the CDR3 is TGTGCCAGCAGTATTACTAGCAGCCCTAACACCGGGGAGCTGTTTTTT. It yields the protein CASSITSSPNTGELFF.

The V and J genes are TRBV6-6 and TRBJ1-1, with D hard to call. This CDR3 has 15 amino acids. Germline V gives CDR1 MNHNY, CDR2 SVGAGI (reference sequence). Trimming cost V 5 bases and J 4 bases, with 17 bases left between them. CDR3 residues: CASSPTTLGRTEAFF. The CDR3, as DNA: TGTGCCAGCAGTCCCACCACCTTGGGCCGCACTGAAGCTTTCTTT.

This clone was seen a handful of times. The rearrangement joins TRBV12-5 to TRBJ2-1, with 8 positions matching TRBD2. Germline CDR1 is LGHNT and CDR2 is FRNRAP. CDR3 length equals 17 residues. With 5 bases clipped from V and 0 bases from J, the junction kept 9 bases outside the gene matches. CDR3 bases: TGTGCTAGTGGTCCCCCCTTAGCGGGATCCTCCTACAATGAGCAGTTCTTC. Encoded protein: CASGPPLAGSSYNEQFF.

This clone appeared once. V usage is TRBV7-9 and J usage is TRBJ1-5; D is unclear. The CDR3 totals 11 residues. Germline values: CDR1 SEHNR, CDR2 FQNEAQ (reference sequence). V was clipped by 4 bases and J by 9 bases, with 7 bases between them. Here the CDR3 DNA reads TGTGCCAGCAGCTATGAGGGGCCCCAGCATTTT. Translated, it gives CASSYEGPQHF. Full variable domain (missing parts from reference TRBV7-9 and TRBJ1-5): DTGVSQNPRHKITKRGQNVTFRCDPISEHNRLYWYRQTLGQGPEFLTYFQNEAQLEKSRLLSDRFSAERPKGSFSTLEIQRTEQGDSAMYLCASSYEGPQHFGDGTRLSIL.

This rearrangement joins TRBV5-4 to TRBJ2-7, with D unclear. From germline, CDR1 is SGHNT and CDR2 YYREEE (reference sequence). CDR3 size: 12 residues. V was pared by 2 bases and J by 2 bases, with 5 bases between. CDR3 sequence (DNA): TGTGCCAGCAGCTTAACTCCCTACGAGCAGTACTTC. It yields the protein CASSLTPYEQYF.

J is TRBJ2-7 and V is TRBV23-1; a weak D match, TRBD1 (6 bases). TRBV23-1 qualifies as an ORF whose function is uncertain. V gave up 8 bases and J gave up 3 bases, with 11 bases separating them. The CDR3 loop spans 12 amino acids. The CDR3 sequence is CASGGQSYEQYF. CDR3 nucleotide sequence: TGCGCCAGCGGAGGACAGAGCTACGAGCAGTACTTC.

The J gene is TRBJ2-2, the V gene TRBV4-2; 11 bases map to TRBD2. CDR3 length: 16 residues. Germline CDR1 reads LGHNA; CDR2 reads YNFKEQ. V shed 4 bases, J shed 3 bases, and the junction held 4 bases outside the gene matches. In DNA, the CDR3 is TGTGCCAGCAGCCCCACTAGCGGGAGTGACACCGGGGAGCTGTTTTTT. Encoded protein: CASSPTSGSDTGELFF.

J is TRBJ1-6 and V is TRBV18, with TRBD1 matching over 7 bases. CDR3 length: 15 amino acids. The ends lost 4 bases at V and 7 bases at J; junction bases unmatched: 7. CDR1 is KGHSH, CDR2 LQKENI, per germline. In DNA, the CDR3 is TGTGCCAGCTCACTGGGGGACAGAGCAAATTCACCCCTCCACTTT. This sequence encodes CASSLGDRANSPLHF.

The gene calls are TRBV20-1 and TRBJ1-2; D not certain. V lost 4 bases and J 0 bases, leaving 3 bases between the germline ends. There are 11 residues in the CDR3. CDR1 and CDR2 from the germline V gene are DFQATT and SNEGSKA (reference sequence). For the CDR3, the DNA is TGCAGTGCTACTCCTAACTATGGCTACACCTTC. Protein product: CSATPNYGYTF.

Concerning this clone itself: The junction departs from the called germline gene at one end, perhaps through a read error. CDR3 DNA sequence: TGTGCTAGCAGCCGGGGAGGGAACTATGGCTACACCTTC. Its protein product is CASSRGGNYGYTF. The V call is TRBV7-7, the J call TRBJ1-2; D remains unclear. The CDR3 sequence is 13 residues long. The germline gives CDR1 SSHAT, CDR2 FNYEAQ (reference sequence).

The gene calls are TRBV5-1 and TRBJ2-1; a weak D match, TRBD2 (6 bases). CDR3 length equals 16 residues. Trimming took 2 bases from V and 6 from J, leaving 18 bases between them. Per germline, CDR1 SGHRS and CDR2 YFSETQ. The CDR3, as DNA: TGCGCCAGCAGCTTTGGTGCGGGGCCGAGGGTCAATGAGCAGTTCTTC. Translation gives CASSFGAGPRVNEQFF.

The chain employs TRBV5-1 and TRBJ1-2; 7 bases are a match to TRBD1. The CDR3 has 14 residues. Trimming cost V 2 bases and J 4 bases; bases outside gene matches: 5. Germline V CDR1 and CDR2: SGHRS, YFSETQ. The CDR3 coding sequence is TGCGCCAGCAGCTTAGGAGGGGGCCGCTATGGCTACACCTTC. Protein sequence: CASSLGGGRYGYTF.

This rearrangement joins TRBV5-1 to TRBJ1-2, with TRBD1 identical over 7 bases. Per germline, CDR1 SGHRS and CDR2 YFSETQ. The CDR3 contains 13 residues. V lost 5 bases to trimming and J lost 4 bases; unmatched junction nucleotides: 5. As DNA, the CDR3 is TGCGCCAGCAGATCGGGACAGCTCTATGGCTACACCTTC. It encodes CASRSGQLYGYTF. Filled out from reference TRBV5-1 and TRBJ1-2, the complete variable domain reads KAGVTQTPRYLIKTRGQQVTLSCSPISGHRSVSWYQQTPGQGLQFLFEYFSETQRNKGNFPGRFSGRQFSNSRSEMNVSTLELGDSALYLCASRSGQLYGYTFGSGTRLTVV.

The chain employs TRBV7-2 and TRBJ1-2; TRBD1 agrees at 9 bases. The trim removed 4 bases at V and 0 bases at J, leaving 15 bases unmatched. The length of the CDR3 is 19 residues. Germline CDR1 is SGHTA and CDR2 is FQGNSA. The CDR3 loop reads CASSYNPGQGFPANYGYTF. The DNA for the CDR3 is TGTGCCAGCAGCTATAACCCGGGACAGGGATTCCCAGCTAACTATGGCTACACCTTC.